The 17 T cell receptor beta chains below come from one sample, sequenced in a study of cytomegalovirus exposure and HLA in healthy donors. Primers: 60 Vbeta forward and 13 Jbeta reverse. Sequenced by immunoSEQ multiplex PCR; TCRdb stores in-frame clones only, minus some. The sample includes 100,000 to 150,000 clones, roughly 8.3% of them seen just once. Sample: PBMCs. These receptors were taken from a man aged 35-49 years in good health and CMV-seronegative.

This clone was seen only a few times. The chain is built from TRBV7-8 and TRBJ2-2; D is possibly TRBD2 (5 bases). Trimming shortened V by 2 bases and J by 2 bases, and 15 bases separated the two germline ends. From germline, CDR1 is SGHVS and CDR2 FQNEAQ. The CDR3 is made up of 17 amino acids. CDR3 coding DNA: TGTGCCAGCAGCTTACGGTTTGGACTTACTAACACCGGGGAGCTGTTTTTT. This codes for CASSLRFGLTNTGELFF. Complete variable domain (other parts from reference TRBV7-8 and TRBJ2-2): GAGVSQSPRYKVAKRGQDVALRCDPISGHVSLFWYQQALGQGPEFLTYFQNEAQLDKSGLPSDRFFAERPEGSVSTLKIQRTQQEDSAVYLCASSLRFGLTNTGELFFGEGSRLTVL.

This chain uses TRBV5-4 with TRBJ2-2, with 9 bases that match TRBD1. CDR1 is SGHNT and CDR2 is YYREEE in the germline V gene (reference sequence). CDR3 length: 15 residues. Trimming took 2 bases from V and 7 from J; bases not matched to a gene: 6. CDR3 nucleotides: TGTGCCAGCAGCTTCGGGGACAGGGAGAACGGGGAGCTGTTTTTT. This codes for CASSFGDRENGELFF.

This clone was seen a handful of times. V is TRBV14 and J is TRBJ1-4; no definite D call. The CDR3 loop spans 15 amino acids. V lost 0 bases and J lost 8, with 13 bases in between. Germline CDR1 reads SGHDN; CDR2 reads FVKESK. The chain's CDR3 is CASSQDSGLAEKLFF. The CDR3 nucleotides read TGTGCCAGCAGCCAAGATTCAGGATTGGCAGAAAAACTGTTTTTT.

There are a few counts of this clone. This chain links TRBV6-5 with TRBJ1-5; perhaps TRBD1 as D (5 bases). V was shortened by 5 bases and J by 3 bases, with 8 bases between the two germline ends. The CDR3 is 13 amino acids. Germline V gives CDR1 MNHEY, CDR2 SVGAGI. The CDR3 here is CASSRQPNQPQHF. CDR3 bases: TGTGCCAGCAGTCGACAGCCCAATCAGCCCCAGCATTTT.

The chain is built from TRBV9 and TRBJ2-6; TRBD1 matches at 8 bases. The V segment lost 0 bases and the J segment 4 bases; nucleotides outside the gene matches: 9. The germline V gene has CDR1 SGDLS and CDR2 YYNGEE. The CDR3 consists of 18 residues. As DNA, the CDR3 is TGTGCCAGCAGCGTAGGGTCAGGGGGCGCCTCCGGGGCCAACGTCCTGACTTTC. Residues: CASSVGSGGASGANVLTF.

The chain's CDR3 is CASSHTGFSSYEQYF. CDR3 DNA: TGTGCCAGCAGCCACACAGGCTTCAGCTCCTACGAGCAGTACTTC. The chain is built from TRBV11-2 and TRBJ2-7; D may be TRBD1 (5 bases). The CDR3 has 15 residues. Germline V CDR1 and CDR2: SGHAT, FQNNGV. V was pared by 5 bases and J by 0 bases, with 14 bases between.

The chain combines TRBV5-4 with TRBJ2-5, with 7 positions matching TRBD1. The germline V gene encodes CDR1 SGHNT and CDR2 YYREEE (reference sequence). This CDR3 comprises 15 residues. The junction had 7 bases not matched to a gene; V was cut back by 0 bases and J by 5 bases. CDR3 in DNA: TGTGCCAGCAGCTTGGTCAGTCAGGGGGTTGAGACCCAGTACTTC. It codes for CASSLVSQGVETQYF.

This clone has more than one count but fewer than ten. The chain combines TRBV7-2 with TRBJ1-5; D is unresolved. Per the germline V gene, CDR1 is SGHTA and CDR2 is FQGNSA. There are 15 residues in the CDR3. Trimming left V 5 bases short and J 5 bases short, with 16 bases between. The CDR3 spells CASSQQLRGYQPQHF. The CDR3 coding sequence is TGTGCCAGCAGCCAGCAGCTGCGGGGTTATCAGCCCCAGCATTTT.

At least ten counts were recorded for this clone. J is TRBJ1-6 and V is TRBV10-2, with 7 positions matching TRBD1. This CDR3 is 15 amino acids long. After removal of 2 bases from V and 7 bases from J, the junction contained 5 bases not matched to a gene. Germline loops: CDR1 WSHSY, CDR2 SAAADI. The CDR3 DNA is TGCGCCAGCAGTGAGGGGACAGACCTAAATTCACCCCTCCACTTT. It specifies CASSEGTDLNSPLHF.

This clone was observed a handful of times. This chain uses TRBV6-5 with TRBJ1-5, with 9 nucleotides matching TRBD1. The V segment lost 5 bases and the J segment 3 bases; nucleotides outside the gene matches: 2. Germline CDR1 MNHEY, CDR2 SVGAGI. The CDR3 extends over 14 amino acids. In DNA, the CDR3 is TGTGCCAGCAGTGGGACAGGGCTCAATCAGCCCCAGCATTTT. Its translation: CASSGTGLNQPQHF.

This clone was recorded a few times. This sequence joins TRBV20-1 and TRBJ1-1; possible D gene TRBD1, 6 bases. The CDR3 has 11 amino acids. Trimming stripped 6 bases from V and 8 bases from J, with 13 bases between. CDR1 DFQATT and CDR2 SNEGSKA come from the germline V gene (reference sequence). The CDR3 loop reads CSALAGVEAFF. Here the CDR3 DNA reads TGCAGTGCCCTAGCAGGGGTGGAAGCTTTCTTT.

The chain carries TRBV7-2 and TRBJ1-2; D gene uncertain. Trimming left V 2 bases short and J 8 bases short, with 18 bases between. CDR3 length: 15 residues. Germline V CDR1 and CDR2: SGHTA, FQGNSA. CDR3 coding DNA: TGTGCCAGCAGCTTATTTCGGGGAGAGGGTGGCGGCTACACCTTC. This codes for CASSLFRGEGGGYTF.

In its sample, this clone was seen a few times. The chain uses TRBV27 and TRBJ1-4; 10 nucleotides agree with TRBD1. This CDR3 spans 14 amino acids. Germline V gene lookup returns CDR1 MNHEY and CDR2 SMNVEV (reference sequence). V shed 4 bases and J 5 bases; nucleotides not matched to a gene: 1. CDR3 sequence: CASSWTGGNEKLFF. The CDR3 nucleotides are TGTGCCAGCAGTTGGACAGGGGGGAATGAAAAACTGTTTTTT. The variable domain in full, completed from reference TRBV27 and TRBJ1-4, reads EAQVTQNPRYLITVTGKKLTVTCSQNMNHEYMSWYRQDPGLGLRQIYYSMNVEVTDKGDVPEGYKVSRKEKRNFPLILESPSPNQTSLYFCASSWTGGNEKLFFGSGTQLSVL.

The chain has TRBV11-2 and TRBJ2-1, with D possibly matching TRBD2 (6 bases). The germline V and J ends were trimmed by 9 bases and 9 bases, with 15 bases remaining between them. Germline CDR1 and CDR2: SGHAT and FQNNGV. The CDR3 has 12 residues. DNA of the CDR3: TGTGCCAGTAAACCGGGCGGGGTTGAGCAGTTCTTC. Protein product: CASKPGGVEQFF.

The rearrangement links TRBV28 to TRBJ1-2, with D maybe TRBD1 (5 bases). The germline V gene has CDR1 MDHEN and CDR2 SYDVKM. V was clipped by 6 bases and J by 7 bases, with 12 bases between them. There are 12 residues in the CDR3. The CDR3 reads CASRMGGSGYTF. The CDR3 region has the DNA TGTGCCAGCAGAATGGGGGGGAGTGGCTACACCTTC.

This clone has just a few counts. The V call is TRBV15, the J call TRBJ2-7, with a tentative D call TRBD1 (5 bases). With 3 bases removed from V and 6 bases from J, the gap between germline ends came to 12 bases. The CDR3 has 13 amino acids. CDR1 is LNHNV and CDR2 is YYDKDF in the germline V gene (reference sequence). This chain's CDR3 is CATSRERGLEQYF. The CDR3 nucleotides read TGTGCCACCAGCAGGGAAAGGGGCCTCGAGCAGTACTTC. The full variable domain, completed using reference TRBV15 and TRBJ2-7, is DAMVIQNPRYQVTQFGKPVTLSCSQTLNHNVMYWYQQKSSQAPKLLFHYYDKDFNNEADTPDNFQSRRPNTSFCFLDIRSPGLGDTAMYLCATSRERGLEQYFGPGTRLTVT.

The gene calls are TRBV19 and TRBJ1-5; 8 nucleotides match TRBD1. This CDR3 spans 14 amino acids. The V gene's germline CDR1 is LNHDA and CDR2 SQIVND (reference sequence). With 6 bases clipped from V and 6 bases from J, the junction kept 7 bases outside the gene matches. The CDR3 nucleotides are TGTGCCAGTAGACCAGGGGGCGCGGGTCAGCCCCAGCATTTT. The encoded protein is CASRPGGAGQPQHF.